These 23 T cell receptor beta chains originate from one sample sequenced in a study of PD-1 blockade in classical Hodgkin lymphoma. Every single patient, without exception, relapsed after autologous stem cell transplantation, and brentuximab vedotin exposure varied. Sequencing used immunoSEQ multiplex PCR; TCRdb keeps in-frame clones, though not all of them. The data show about 84,000 clones, with around nine tenths seen just once and roughly 21% held by the top ten. Here the sequenced sample was peripheral blood mononuclear cells (PBMCs), taken at baseline. These TCRs come from a human donor with classical Hodgkin lymphoma.

The chain combines TRBV20-1 with TRBJ2-3; D gene uncertain. The V and J ends lost 5 bases and 12 bases respectively, with 15 bases between them. This CDR3 contains 11 residues. Per germline, CDR1 DFQATT and CDR2 SNEGSKA (reference sequence). The CDR3 nucleotides are TGCAGTGCTGCGACCCCTCTTGGCCAGTATTTT. Protein: CSAATPLGQYF.

The chain combines TRBV25-1 with TRBJ1-5, with 10 bases matching TRBD1. With V trimmed by 6 bases and J by 1 base, 9 bases remained unmatched. The CDR3 has 17 amino acids. The germline V gene has CDR1 MGHDK and CDR2 SYGVNS. The CDR3 region has the DNA TGTGCCAGCAGCCCGACAGGGGGCCCCAACAGCAATCAGCCCCAGCATTTT. Translating gives CASSPTGGPNSNQPQHF.

J is TRBJ2-7 and V is TRBV5-5, with D possibly being TRBD1 (6 bases). V dropped 0 bases and J dropped 6 bases, with 10 bases sitting between them. Per germline, CDR1 SGHKS and CDR2 YYEKEE (reference sequence). CDR3 length: 13 amino acids. The CDR3 is CASSLAAGVEQYF. The CDR3 DNA follows: TGTGCCAGCAGCTTGGCCGCAGGGGTCGAGCAGTACTTC.

The DNA of the CDR3 is TGTGCCAGCAGCCCCAGAGGAGGAACAAATGAGCAGTTCTTC. Its protein is CASSPRGGTNEQFF. The J gene is TRBJ2-1, the V gene TRBV7-6, with D tentatively TRBD2 (5 bases). The CDR3 totals 14 residues. The germline V gene encodes CDR1 SGHVS and CDR2 FNYEAQ. Between the trimmed V and J ends, which lost 5 bases and 7 bases, there was a span of 15 bases.

The chain has TRBV4-3 and TRBJ1-2; no firm D call. V was trimmed by 4 bases and J by 4 bases, leaving 10 bases between them. This CDR3 has 13 residues. Germline values: CDR1 LGHNA, CDR2 YSLEER. CDR3 nucleotides: TGCGCCAGCAGCCCCAGGTGGGGCTATGGCTACACCTTC. It translates to CASSPRWGYGYTF.

V gene TRBV4-1 combines with J gene TRBJ2-5; D possibly corresponds to TRBD1 (6 bases). With 3 bases removed from V and 0 bases from J, the gap between germline ends came to 8 bases. Per the germline V gene, CDR1 is MGHRA and CDR2 is YSYEKL. The CDR3 is 14 residues long. CDR3: CASSQGAYQETQYF. CDR3 sequence (DNA): TGCGCCAGCAGCCAGGGGGCGTACCAAGAGACCCAGTACTTC.

The V call is TRBV6-5, the J call TRBJ1-2; perhaps TRBD1 as D (5 bases). From germline, CDR1 is MNHEY and CDR2 SVGAGI. Trimming pared 2 bases from V and 3 bases from J, leaving 13 bases between. The CDR3 has 15 residues. The CDR3 reads CASSYVGQGHYGYTF. CDR3 DNA sequence: TGTGCCAGCAGTTACGTAGGGCAGGGCCACTATGGCTACACCTTC.

This clone has just a few counts. This chain uses TRBV4-2 with TRBJ1-5; no firm D call. V dropped 0 bases and J dropped 4 bases, with 7 bases sitting between them. The CDR3 runs 14 residues. The germline CDR1 and CDR2 sequences are LGHNA and YNFKEQ. CDR3 bases: TGTGCCAGCAGCCAAGAGATTGGGAATCAGCCCCAGCATTTT. Its protein product is CASSQEIGNQPQHF.

The chain employs TRBV19 and TRBJ2-7; weak D call: TRBD2 (6 bases). The V end lost 4 bases, the J end lost 6 bases, and 16 bases lay between the germline ends. Germline V CDR1 and CDR2: LNHDA, SQIVND (reference sequence). The CDR3 is 14 amino acids. The CDR3: CASSTPGGTLEQYF. The CDR3 bases are TGTGCCAGTAGTACCCCAGGAGGGACTCTCGAGCAGTACTTC. The entire variable domain, with the rest obtained from reference TRBV19 and TRBJ2-7, is as follows: DGGITQSPKYLFRKEGQNVTLSCEQNLNHDAMYWYRQDPGQGLRLIYYSQIVNDFQKGDIAEGYSVSREKKESFPLTVTSAQKNPTAFYLCASSTPGGTLEQYFGPGTRLTVT.

The chain combines TRBV9 with TRBJ2-3; TRBD2 agrees at 13 bases. CDR1 is SGDLS, CDR2 YYNGEE, per germline. Trimming cost V 5 bases and J 1 base; bases outside gene matches: 4. The CDR3 loop spans 16 amino acids. Written as DNA, the CDR3 is TGTGCCAGCAGGCCAGGGACTAGCGGGGGCACAGATACGCAGTATTTT. It specifies CASRPGTSGGTDTQYF.

This sequence joins TRBV5-4 and TRBJ2-7; the match to TRBD2 covers 7 bases. CDR3 length: 16 residues. Trimming took 4 bases from V and 6 from J; bases not matched to a gene: 16. Per the germline V gene, CDR1 is SGHNT and CDR2 is YYREEE (reference sequence). This CDR3 reads CASSPTSGLGSAEQYF. The DNA of the CDR3 is TGTGCCAGCAGCCCCACCTCCGGACTAGGTTCTGCCGAGCAGTACTTC.

The rearrangement joins TRBV7-6 to TRBJ1-2; D ambiguous. The CDR3 sequence is 14 residues long. V dropped 0 bases and J dropped 4 bases, with 9 bases sitting between them. CDR1 and CDR2 (germline): SGHVS, FNYEAQ. CDR3 sequence: CASSLASRLYGYTF. The CDR3 coding sequence is TGTGCCAGCAGCTTAGCGTCCAGGCTCTATGGCTACACCTTC.

The V gene is TRBV29-1, the J gene TRBJ2-3; 7 nucleotides match TRBD2. Per germline, CDR1 SQVTM and CDR2 ANQGSEA. The V gene end was trimmed by 5 bases and the J gene end by 4 bases; junction bases not matched to a gene: 12. The CDR3 covers 15 residues. The CDR3 region has the DNA TGCAGCGTTTCCTACCGCCGGGACTACTCAGATACGCAGTATTTT. Translated: CSVSYRRDYSDTQYF.

This chain connects TRBV28 to TRBJ2-7; D perhaps matches TRBD2 (6 bases). The CDR3 runs 15 residues. CDR1 and CDR2 from the germline V gene are MDHEN and SYDVKM. Trimming left V 2 bases short and J 4 bases short, with 15 bases between. CDR3 bases: TGTGCCAGCAGTTTAACCCCCGCGGGGAATTACGAGCAGTACTTC. Its translation is CASSLTPAGNYEQYF.

The rearrangement links TRBV28 to TRBJ1-1, with D perhaps matching TRBD1 (6 bases). Germline loops: CDR1 MDHEN, CDR2 SYDVKM. The CDR3 has 14 amino acids. V was pared by 3 bases and J by 10 bases, with 18 bases between. The CDR3 is CASSFRQGKAVAFF. The CDR3 DNA reads as TGTGCCAGCAGTTTTAGGCAGGGGAAGGCGGTAGCTTTCTTT.

The V gene is TRBV11-2, the J gene TRBJ2-1; 7 nucleotides line up with TRBD2. The length of the CDR3 is 15 residues. Germline CDR1 reads SGHAT; CDR2 reads FQNNGV. With V trimmed by 2 bases and J by 7 bases, 8 bases remained unmatched. CDR3 bases: TGTGCCAGCAGCTTAAGGGCTAGCGGAGTAAATGAGCAGTTCTTC. Translated, it gives CASSLRASGVNEQFF.

The chain joins TRBV7-7 to TRBJ2-5; 16 nucleotides agree with TRBD2. This CDR3 has 18 amino acids. V lost 5 bases, J lost 1 base, and 7 bases stayed unmatched. CDR1 is SSHAT, CDR2 FNYEAQ, per germline (reference sequence). The CDR3 reads CASSRGLAGGRSQETQYF. The CDR3 DNA follows: TGTGCCAGCAGCCGGGGACTAGCGGGAGGGCGAAGCCAAGAGACCCAGTACTTC.

The chain uses TRBV29-1 and TRBJ2-3, with 10 bases fitting TRBD2. Germline V CDR1 and CDR2: SQVTM, ANQGSEA. There are 17 residues in the CDR3. V lost 3 bases, J lost 2 bases, and 11 bases stayed unmatched. The CDR3 is CSVEGGLAEMFTDTQYF. CDR3 DNA sequence: TGCAGCGTTGAGGGTGGACTAGCGGAAATGTTCACAGATACGCAGTATTTT.

V usage is TRBV6-5 and J usage is TRBJ2-7; 7 bases map to TRBD2. The germline CDR1 and CDR2 sequences are MNHEY and SVGAGI. Trimming at V came to 4 bases and at J to 1 base, leaving 10 bases not matched to a gene. This CDR3 comprises 16 residues. CDR3 nucleotide sequence: TGTGCCAGCAGTTCAAAGCGCCTAGCGGTTTCCTACGAGCAGTACTTC. Translation: CASSSKRLAVSYEQYF.

This chain joins TRBV19 and TRBJ1-4; 8 bases agree with TRBD1. The CDR3 has 14 amino acids. Germline lookup yields CDR1 LNHDA and CDR2 SQIVND (reference sequence). The V and J ends lost 7 bases and 5 bases, in that order; junction bases with no gene match: 6. In DNA, the CDR3 is TGTGCCAGTACTACGGGACAGGAGAATGAAAAACTGTTTTTT. Protein product: CASTTGQENEKLFF.

V is TRBV28 and J is TRBJ2-7, with D perhaps matching TRBD2 (5 bases). The CDR3 runs to 13 residues. The germline gives CDR1 MDHEN, CDR2 SYDVKM. V lost 3 bases and J lost 0, with 6 bases in between. DNA of the CDR3: TGTGCCAGCAGTTTGGGGAGCTCCTACGAGCAGTACTTC. It yields the protein CASSLGSSYEQYF.

In its sample, this clone was seen once. The CDR3 DNA reads TGTGCCAGCAGTTTGGACGGCAATATGAGGGGTGGCTACACCTTC. Translating it yields CASSLDGNMRGGYTF. V is TRBV2 and J is TRBJ1-2; D possibly corresponds to TRBD1 (5 bases). The germline CDR1 and CDR2 sequences are SNHLY and FYNNEI. With 5 bases removed from V and 7 bases from J, the gap between germline ends came to 20 bases. There are 15 residues in the CDR3.

The rearrangement links TRBV7-7 to TRBJ2-7; D call uncertain. V was shortened by 5 bases and J by 4 bases, with 9 bases between the two germline ends. Germline CDR1 is SSHAT and CDR2 is FNYEAQ (reference sequence). The CDR3 has 12 amino acids. The CDR3: CASSPNTYEQYF. For the CDR3, the DNA is TGTGCCAGCAGCCCCAACACATACGAGCAGTACTTC.